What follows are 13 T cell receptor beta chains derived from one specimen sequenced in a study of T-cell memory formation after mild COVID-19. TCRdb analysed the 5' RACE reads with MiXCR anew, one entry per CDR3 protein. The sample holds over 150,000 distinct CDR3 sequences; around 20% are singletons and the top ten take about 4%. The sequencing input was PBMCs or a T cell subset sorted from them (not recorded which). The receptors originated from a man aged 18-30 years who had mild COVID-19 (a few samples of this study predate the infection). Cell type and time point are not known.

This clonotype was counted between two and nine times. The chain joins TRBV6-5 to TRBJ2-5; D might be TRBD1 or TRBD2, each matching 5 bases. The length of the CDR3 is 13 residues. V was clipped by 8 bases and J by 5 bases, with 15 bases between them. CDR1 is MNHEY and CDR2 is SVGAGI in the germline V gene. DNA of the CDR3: TGTGCCAGCCTCCCCTCGGGGCGGGAGACCCAGTACTTC. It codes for CASLPSGRETQYF.

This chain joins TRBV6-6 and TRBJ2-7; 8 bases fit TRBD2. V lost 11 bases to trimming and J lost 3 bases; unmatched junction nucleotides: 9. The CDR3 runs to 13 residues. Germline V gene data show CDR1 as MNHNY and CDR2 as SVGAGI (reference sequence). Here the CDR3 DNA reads TGTGCCGGGGCACGGGGGGGAAACTACGAGCAGTACTTC. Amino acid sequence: CAGARGGNYEQYF.

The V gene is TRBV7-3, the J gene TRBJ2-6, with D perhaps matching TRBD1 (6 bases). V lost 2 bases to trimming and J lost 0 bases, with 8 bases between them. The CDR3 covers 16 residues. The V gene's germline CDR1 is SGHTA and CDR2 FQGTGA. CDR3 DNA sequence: TGTGCCAGCAGCTTATTGACAGGCTCTGGGGCCAACGTCCTGACTTTC. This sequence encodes CASSLLTGSGANVLTF.

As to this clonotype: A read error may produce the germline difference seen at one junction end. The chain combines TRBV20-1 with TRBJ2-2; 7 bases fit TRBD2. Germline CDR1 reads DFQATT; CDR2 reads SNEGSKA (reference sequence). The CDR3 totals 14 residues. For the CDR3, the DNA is TGCAGTGCCAGAGGGAGGGGGAACACCGGGGAGCTGTTTTTT. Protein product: CSARGRGNTGELFF.

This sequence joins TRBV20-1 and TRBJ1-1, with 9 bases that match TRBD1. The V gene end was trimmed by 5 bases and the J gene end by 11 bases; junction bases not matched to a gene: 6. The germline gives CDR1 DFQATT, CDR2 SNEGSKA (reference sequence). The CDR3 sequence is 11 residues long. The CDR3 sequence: CSALQGAWAFF. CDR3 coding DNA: TGCAGTGCTCTACAGGGGGCGTGGGCTTTCTTT.

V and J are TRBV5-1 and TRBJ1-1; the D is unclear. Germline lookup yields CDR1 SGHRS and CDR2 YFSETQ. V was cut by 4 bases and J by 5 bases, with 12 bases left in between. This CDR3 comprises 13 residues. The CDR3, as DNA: TGCGCCAGCAGCCCGGAGTATGTTACTGAAGCTTTCTTT. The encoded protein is CASSPEYVTEAFF.

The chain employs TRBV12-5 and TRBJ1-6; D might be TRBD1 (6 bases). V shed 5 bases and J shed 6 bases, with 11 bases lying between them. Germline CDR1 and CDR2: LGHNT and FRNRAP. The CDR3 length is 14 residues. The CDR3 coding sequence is TGTGCTAGTGGTCTAGGGACATCTAATTCACCCCTCCACTTT. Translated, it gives CASGLGTSNSPLHF.

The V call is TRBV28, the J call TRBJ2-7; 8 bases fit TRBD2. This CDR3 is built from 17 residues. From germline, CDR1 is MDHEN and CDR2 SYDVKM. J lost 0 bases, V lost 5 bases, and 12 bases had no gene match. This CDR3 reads CASSPHVLAGGSYEQYV. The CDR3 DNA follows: TGTGCCAGCAGTCCTCATGTCCTAGCGGGCGGCTCCTACGAGCAGTACGTC.

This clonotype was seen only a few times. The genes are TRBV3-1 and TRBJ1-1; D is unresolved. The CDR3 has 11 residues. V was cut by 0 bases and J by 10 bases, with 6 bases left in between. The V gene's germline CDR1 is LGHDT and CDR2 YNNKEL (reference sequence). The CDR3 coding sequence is TGTGCCAGCAGCCAAGACGGGCCAGCTTTCTTT. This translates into CASSQDGPAFF.

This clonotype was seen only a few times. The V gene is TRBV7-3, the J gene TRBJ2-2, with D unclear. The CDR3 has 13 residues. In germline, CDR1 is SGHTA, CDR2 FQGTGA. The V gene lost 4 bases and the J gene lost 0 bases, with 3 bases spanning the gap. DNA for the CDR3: TGTGCCAGCAGCTCGCCGAACACCGGGGAGCTGTTTTTT. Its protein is CASSSPNTGELFF.

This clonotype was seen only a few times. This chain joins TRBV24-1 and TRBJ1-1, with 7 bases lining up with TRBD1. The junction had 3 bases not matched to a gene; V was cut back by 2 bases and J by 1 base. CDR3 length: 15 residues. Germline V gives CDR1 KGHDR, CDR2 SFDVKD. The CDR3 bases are TGTGCCACCAGTGATTCCCGACAGGGGAACACTGAAGCTTTCTTT. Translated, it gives CATSDSRQGNTEAFF.

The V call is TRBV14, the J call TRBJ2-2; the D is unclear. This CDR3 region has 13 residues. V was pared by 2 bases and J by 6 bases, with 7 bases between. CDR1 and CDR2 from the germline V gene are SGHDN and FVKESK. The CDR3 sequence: CASSQPTAGELFF. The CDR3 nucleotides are TGTGCCAGCAGCCAACCGACTGCCGGGGAGCTGTTTTTT.

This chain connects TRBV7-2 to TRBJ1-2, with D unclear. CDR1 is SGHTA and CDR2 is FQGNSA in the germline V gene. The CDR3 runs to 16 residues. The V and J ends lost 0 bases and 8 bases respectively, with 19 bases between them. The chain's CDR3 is CASSLAAPTLMLGYTF. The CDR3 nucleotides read TGTGCCAGCAGCTTAGCGGCTCCTACCCTCATGCTGGGCTACACCTTC.